One and the same sample provided the 12 T cell receptor beta chains below, sequenced in a study of shared clonotypes between healthy human individuals. Sequencing was performed with immunoSEQ multiplex PCR; in TCRdb, only in-frame clones are kept and a portion is missing. The sample consists of approximately 2,000,000 clones, just under 95% of them appearing once. Sequencing was done on a sample of naive CD4+ T cells from PBMCs. Subset noted: CD45RA+ positively selected. The receptors originated from a young man in good health. Some clones in this sample may be carry-over from other donors' samples.

This chain joins TRBV7-2 and TRBJ1-3; tentatively, D is TRBD1 (6 bases). The CDR3 length is 15 residues. Looked up from germline, CDR1 is SGHTA and CDR2 is FQGNSA. Trimming removed 7 bases from V and 2 bases from J, with 15 bases in between. The CDR3 loop is CASTPQGPAGNTIYF. The CDR3 nucleotides are TGTGCCAGCACCCCCCAGGGGCCAGCTGGAAACACCATATATTTT. Full variable domain (remainder filled in from reference TRBV7-2 and TRBJ1-3): GAGVSQSPSNKVTEKGKDVELRCDPISGHTALYWYRQSLGQGLEFLIYFQGNSAPDKSGLPSDRFSAERTGGSVSTLTIQRTQQEDSAVYLCASTPQGPAGNTIYFGEGSWLTVV.

The chain employs TRBV27 and TRBJ2-2, with no clear D. The ends were cut back, 1 base at V and 2 bases at J, with 11 bases in the middle. The length of the CDR3 is 16 residues. In germline, CDR1 is MNHEY, CDR2 SMNVEV (reference sequence). CDR3 sequence (DNA): TGTGCCAGCAGTTTATACGTACAGACAAACACCGGGGAGCTGTTTTTT. Encoded protein: CASSLYVQTNTGELFF.

The CDR3 nucleotides read TGTGCCACCAGCAGAGCTGGGACTAGCGGGAACAGTCTGTATTTT. Protein sequence: CATSRAGTSGNSLYF. The chain combines TRBV15 with TRBJ2-3; 13 bases agree with TRBD2. The CDR3 is made up of 15 amino acids. Germline CDR1 reads LNHNV; CDR2 reads YYDKDF (reference sequence). V dropped 1 base and J dropped 14; count of bases not matched to a gene: 9.

The chain carries TRBV19 and TRBJ1-5, with 11 positions matching TRBD1. The CDR3 length is 15 residues. Unmatched junction bases numbered 2, after V lost 4 bases and J lost 3 bases. Germline CDR1 reads LNHDA; CDR2 reads SQIVND (reference sequence). As DNA, the CDR3 is TGTGCCAGTAGTAGGGACAGGGGGGCCAATCAGCCCCAGCATTTT. Amino acid sequence: CASSRDRGANQPQHF.

This sequence joins TRBV5-1 and TRBJ1-2; D not resolved. This CDR3 contains 13 residues. Looked up from germline, CDR1 is SGHRS and CDR2 is YFSETQ. V lost 4 bases, J lost 4 bases, and 11 bases lay in between. CDR3 bases: TGCGCCAGCAGCGATGCTCATCCCTATGGCTACACCTTC. It yields the protein CASSDAHPYGYTF. Drawing the rest from reference TRBV5-1 and TRBJ1-2, the complete variable domain is KAGVTQTPRYLIKTRGQQVTLSCSPISGHRSVSWYQQTPGQGLQFLFEYFSETQRNKGNFPGRFSGRQFSNSRSEMNVSTLELGDSALYLCASSDAHPYGYTFGSGTRLTVV.

J is TRBJ1-3 and V is TRBV5-4, with 7 bases fitting TRBD1. CDR1 is SGHNT and CDR2 is YYREEE in the germline V gene (reference sequence). The CDR3 runs 16 residues. V shed 9 bases and J 0 bases; nucleotides not matched to a gene: 12. CDR3 in amino acids: CATSRGTVGSGNTIYF. CDR3 DNA: TGTGCCACCTCAAGGGGGACAGTCGGCTCTGGAAACACCATATATTTT.

The chain is built from TRBV19 and TRBJ2-1, with TRBD2 matching 8 bases. Germline assignment: CDR1 LNHDA and CDR2 SQIVND (reference sequence). Trimming took 1 base from V and 8 from J; bases not matched to a gene: 10. This CDR3 region has 16 residues. The CDR3 sequence is CASSIGWKRESDEQFF. CDR3 sequence (DNA): TGTGCCAGTAGTATAGGGTGGAAGCGGGAGTCGGATGAGCAGTTCTTC.

The rearrangement joins TRBV30 to TRBJ2-1; 10 bases map to TRBD1. The junction had 7 bases not matched to a gene; V was cut back by 7 bases and J by 7 bases. This CDR3 region has 13 residues. Germline V gene sequence: CDR1 GTSNPN, CDR2 SVGIG (reference sequence). The CDR3 region is CALDRGRGNEQFF. For the CDR3, the DNA is TGTGCCTTAGACAGGGGGCGAGGGAATGAGCAGTTCTTC.

V usage is TRBV11-2 and J usage is TRBJ2-7, with 9 bases identical to TRBD2. This CDR3 spans 14 amino acids. Germline CDR1 reads SGHAT; CDR2 reads FQNNGV. V dropped 3 bases and J dropped 4; count of bases not matched to a gene: 4. Here the CDR3 reads CASSFRREGYEQYF. The CDR3 region has the DNA TGTGCCAGCAGCTTTAGGCGGGAGGGGTACGAGCAGTACTTC.

This chain's CDR3 is CASSLEGTGGYTGELFF. The CDR3 DNA reads as TGTGCCAGCAGCTTGGAGGGGACAGGGGGCTATACCGGGGAGCTGTTTTTT. This chain links TRBV5-6 with TRBJ2-2; 12 bases fit TRBD1. The CDR3 covers 17 residues. V lost 0 bases and J lost 5; bases outside the gene matches: 5. In germline, CDR1 is SGHDT, CDR2 YYEEEE.

DNA of the CDR3: TGCGCCAGCAGCCCGCAGGGGGTTGGCTACACCTTC. Translating it yields CASSPQGVGYTF. The V call is TRBV10-2, the J call TRBJ1-2; the match to TRBD1 covers 7 bases. The V segment lost 6 bases and the J segment 7 bases; nucleotides outside the gene matches: 5. The CDR3 extends over 12 amino acids. Germline V gives CDR1 WSHSY, CDR2 SAAADI.

The V gene is TRBV18, the J gene TRBJ1-1, with D possibly being TRBD1 (6 bases). The length of the CDR3 is 14 residues. Germline lookup yields CDR1 KGHSH and CDR2 LQKENI. V lost 2 bases to trimming and J lost 2 bases, with 9 bases between them. The CDR3 DNA sequence: TGTGCCAGCTCACCAACGGACAGAAACACTGAAGCTTTCTTT. Protein product: CASSPTDRNTEAFF.